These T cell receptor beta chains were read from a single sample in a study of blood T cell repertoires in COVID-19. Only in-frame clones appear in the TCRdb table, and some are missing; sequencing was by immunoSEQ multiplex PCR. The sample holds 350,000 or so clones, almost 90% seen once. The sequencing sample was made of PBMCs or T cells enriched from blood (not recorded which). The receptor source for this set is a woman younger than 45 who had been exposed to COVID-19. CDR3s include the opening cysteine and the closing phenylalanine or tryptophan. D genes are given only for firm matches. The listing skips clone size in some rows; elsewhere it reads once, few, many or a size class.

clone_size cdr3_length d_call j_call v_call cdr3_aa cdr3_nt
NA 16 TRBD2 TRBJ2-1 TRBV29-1 CSVVSAGGSSYNEQFF TGCAGCGTTGTTTCGGCGGGAGGGAGCTCCTACAATGAGCAGTTCTTC
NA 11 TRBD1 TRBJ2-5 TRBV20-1 CSAQQGETQYF TGCAGTGCTCAACAGGGGGAGACCCAGTACTTC
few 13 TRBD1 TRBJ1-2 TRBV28 CASSLDRGSGYTF TGTGCCAGCAGTCTTGACAGGGGCAGTGGCTACACCTTC
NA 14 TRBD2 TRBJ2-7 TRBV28 CASSLAGGSYEQYF TGTGCCAGCAGTTTAGCGGGAGGGTCCTACGAGCAGTACTTC
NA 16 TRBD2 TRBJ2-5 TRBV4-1 CASSHGSRAGEETQYF TGCGCCAGCAGCCACGGAAGTCGAGCGGGAGAAGAGACCCAGTACTTC
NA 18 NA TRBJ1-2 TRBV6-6 CASSPHAQQGHQYYGYTF TGTGCCAGCAGTCCGCACGCGCAACAGGGACATCAATACTATGGCTACACCTTC
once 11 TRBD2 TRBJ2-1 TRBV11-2 CASSLGGEQFF TGTGCCAGCAGCCTGGGAGGGGAGCAGTTCTTC
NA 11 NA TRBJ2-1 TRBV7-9 CASSLNNEQFF TGTGCCAGCAGCCTAAACAATGAGCAGTTCTTC
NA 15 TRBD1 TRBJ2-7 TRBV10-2 CASTERETGSYEQYF TGCGCCAGCACCGAGAGGGAGACAGGGTCCTACGAGCAGTACTTC
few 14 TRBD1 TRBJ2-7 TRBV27 CASSRPGQGDEQYF TGTGCCAGCAGCAGACCGGGACAGGGGGACGAGCAGTACTTC
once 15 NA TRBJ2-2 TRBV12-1 CASRVGQGATGELFF NA
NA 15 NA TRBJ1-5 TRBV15 CATSRDLWAHQPQHF TGTGCCACCAGCAGAGATCTCTGGGCCCATCAGCCCCAGCATTTT
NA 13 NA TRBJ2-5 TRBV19 CASSTGTFGTQYF TGTGCCAGTAGTACCGGGACATTCGGGACCCAGTACTTC
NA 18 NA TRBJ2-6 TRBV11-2 CASSAVPGHSSGANVLTF TGTGCCAGCAGCGCAGTCCCGGGACATAGCTCTGGGGCCAACGTCCTGACTTTC
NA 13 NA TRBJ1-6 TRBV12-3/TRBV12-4 CASTRGAGSPLHF TGTGCCAGCACCCGGGGGGCGGGATCACCCCTCCACTTT
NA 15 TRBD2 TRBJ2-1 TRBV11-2 CASRPTSGGPDEQFF TGTGCCAGCAGACCCACTAGCGGTGGCCCCGATGAGCAGTTCTTC
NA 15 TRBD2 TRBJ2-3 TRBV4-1 CASSQDGAGGDTQYF TGCGCCAGCAGCCAAGATGGGGCGGGGGGGGATACGCAGTATTTT
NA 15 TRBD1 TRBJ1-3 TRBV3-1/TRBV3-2 CASSQGNRGGNTIYF TGTGCCAGCAGCCAAGGGAACAGGGGGGGAAACACCATATATTTT
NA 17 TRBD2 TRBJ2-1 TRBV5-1 CASSSGLAGTSYNEQFF TGCGCCAGCAGCTCCGGACTAGCGGGGACTTCCTACAATGAGCAGTTCTTC
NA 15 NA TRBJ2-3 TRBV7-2 CASSSSSMGTDTQYF TGTGCCAGCAGCTCCTCTAGCATGGGCACAGATACGCAGTATTTT
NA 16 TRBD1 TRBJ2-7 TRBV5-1 CASSWTGDLRNYEQYF TGCGCCAGCAGCTGGACAGGAGACCTAAGAAACTACGAGCAGTACTTC
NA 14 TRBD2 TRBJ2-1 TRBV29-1 CSVISGGRANEQFF TGCAGCGTGATTAGCGGCGGGAGGGCTAATGAGCAGTTCTTC
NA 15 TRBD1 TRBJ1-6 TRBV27 CASSFMGQGFSPLHF TGTGCCAGCAGTTTTATGGGACAGGGGTTTTCACCCCTCCACTTT
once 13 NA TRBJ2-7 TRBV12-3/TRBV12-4 CASSRVGHPLFSF TGTGCCAGCAGCCGGGTGGGTCACCCACTTTTCTCCTTC
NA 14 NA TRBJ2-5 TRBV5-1 CASSLYTGKETQYF TGCGCCAGCAGCCTATACACAGGGAAGGAGACCCAGTACTTC
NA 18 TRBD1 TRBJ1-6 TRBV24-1 CATSETRTGNSYNSPLHF TGTGCCACCAGTGAAACCCGGACAGGCAACTCCTATAATTCACCCCTCCACTTT
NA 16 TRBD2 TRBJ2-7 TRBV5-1 CASSLAVAGGKYEQYF TGCGCCAGCAGCTTGGCCGTAGCGGGAGGAAAATACGAGCAGTACTTC
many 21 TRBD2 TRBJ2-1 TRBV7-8 CASSLLRGGLAGGSSYNEQFF TGTGCCAGCAGCTTATTACGGGGAGGGCTAGCGGGAGGCAGCTCCTACAATGAGCAGTTCTTC
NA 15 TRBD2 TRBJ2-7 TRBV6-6 CASSYSSGRAHEQYF TGTGCCAGCAGTTATTCTAGCGGGAGGGCGCACGAGCAGTACTTC
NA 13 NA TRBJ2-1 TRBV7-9 CASSPTGDNEQFF TGTGCCAGCAGTCCGACAGGAGACAATGAGCAGTTCTTC
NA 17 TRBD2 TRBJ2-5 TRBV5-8 CASSLSRLAGGKETQYF TGTGCCAGCAGCCTGTCCCGACTAGCGGGAGGGAAAGAGACCCAGTACTTC
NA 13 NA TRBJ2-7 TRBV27 CASSPLNFFEQYF TGTGCCAGCAGTCCCTTGAACTTCTTTGAGCAGTACTTC
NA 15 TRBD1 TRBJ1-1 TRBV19 CASSIPGQGYTEAFF TGTGCCAGTAGTATACCGGGACAGGGGTACACTGAAGCTTTCTTT
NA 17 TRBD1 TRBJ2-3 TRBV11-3 CASRRGTGVSGTDTQYF TGTGCCAGCAGGCGTGGTACAGGGGTGTCGGGCACAGATACGCAGTATTTT
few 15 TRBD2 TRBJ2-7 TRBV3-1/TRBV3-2 CASSLAGGPSNEQYF TGTGCCAGCAGCTTAGCGGGAGGGCCCTCCAACGAGCAGTACTTC